This T cell receptor beta chain is drawn from a study of T cells in Graves' hyperthyroidism and ophthalmopathy. Ten or more counts support this clonotype. What it binds is unknown. Study findings and constraints: Most thyroid-expanded clonotypes above 0.001 were also found in blood.

The CDR3 consists of 16 residues. Looked up from germline, CDR1 is SGHAT and CDR2 is FQNNGV. J gave up 6 bases and V 3 bases, and 7 bases lay outside the gene matches. Graves' hyperthyroidism showing no ophthalmopathy progression within 18 months was considered stable. There were TCR beta CDR3 regions amplified from RNA transcripts. In the first-round RT-PCR of the TCR CDR3, the HTBI primer set was used. MiXCR was run by TCRdb on the multiplex PCR reads, yielding one entry per CDR3 protein. Among about 300,000 distinct CDR3 sequences listed, approximately 13% were seen once. The sequencing input was blood. This sequence originates from a middle-aged woman with Graves' hyperthyroidism. V usage is TRBV11-2 and J usage is TRBJ2-3; TRBD2 matches at 12 bases. The CDR3 DNA is TGTGCCAGCAGCTTGGGACTAGCGGGCCGCCGTGATACGCAGTATTTT. Its translation: CASSLGLAGRRDTQYF.